The entry below gives a single T cell receptor beta chain sequence along with its context. Seattle patient enrollment occurred during active infection, with longitudinal follow-up thereafter. The sample comes from a study of blood T cell repertoires in COVID-19. TCRdb's table, derived via immunoSEQ multiplex PCR, lists solely in-frame clones and lacks some. This sample has under 55,000 clones, with 75% to 90% found just once. Germline CDR1 reads LNHDA; CDR2 reads SQIVND (reference sequence). CDR3 size: 15 residues. Trimming removed 8 bases from V and 7 bases from J, with 24 bases in between. Source material: peripheral blood. This chain uses TRBV19 with TRBJ2-7; weak D call: TRBD1 (6 bases). This sequence originates from a woman aged 80 or over with COVID-19, enrolled during active disease. For the CDR3, the DNA is TGTGCCAGTCAGAACAAAGGGGGAGACCGCCTAGAGCAGTACTTC. Amino acids: CASQNKGGDRLEQYF.